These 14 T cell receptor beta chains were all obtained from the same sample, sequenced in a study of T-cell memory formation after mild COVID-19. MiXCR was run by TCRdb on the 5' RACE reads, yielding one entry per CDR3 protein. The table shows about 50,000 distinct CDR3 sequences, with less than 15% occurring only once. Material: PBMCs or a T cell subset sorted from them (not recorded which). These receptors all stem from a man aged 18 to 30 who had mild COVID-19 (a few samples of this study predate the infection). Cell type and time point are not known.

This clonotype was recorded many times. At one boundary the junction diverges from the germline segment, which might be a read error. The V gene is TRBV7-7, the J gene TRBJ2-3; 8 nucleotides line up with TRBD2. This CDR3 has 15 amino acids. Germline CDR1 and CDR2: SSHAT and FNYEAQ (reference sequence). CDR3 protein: CASSYAAGGTDTQYF. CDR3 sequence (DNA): TGTGCTAGCAGCTACGCAGCGGGGGGCACAGATACGCAGTATTTT.

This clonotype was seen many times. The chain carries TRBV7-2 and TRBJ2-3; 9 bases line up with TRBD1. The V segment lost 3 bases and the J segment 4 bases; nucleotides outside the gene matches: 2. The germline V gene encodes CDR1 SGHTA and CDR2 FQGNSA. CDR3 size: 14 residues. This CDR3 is CASSFTGGADTQYF. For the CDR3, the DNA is TGTGCCAGCAGCTTCACAGGGGGCGCAGATACGCAGTATTTT.

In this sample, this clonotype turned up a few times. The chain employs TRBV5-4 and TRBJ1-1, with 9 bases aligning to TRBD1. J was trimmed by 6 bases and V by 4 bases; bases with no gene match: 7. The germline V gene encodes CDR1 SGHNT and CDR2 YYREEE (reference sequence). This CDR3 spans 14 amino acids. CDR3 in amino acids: CASSGGQGGAEAFF. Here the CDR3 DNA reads TGTGCCAGCAGCGGGGGACAGGGCGGCGCTGAAGCTTTCTTT.

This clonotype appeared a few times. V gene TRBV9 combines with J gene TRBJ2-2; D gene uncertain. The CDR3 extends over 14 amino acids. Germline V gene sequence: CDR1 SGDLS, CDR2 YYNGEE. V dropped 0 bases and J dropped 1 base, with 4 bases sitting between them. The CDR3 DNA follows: TGTGCCAGCAGCGTAGTGGGGAACACCGGGGAGCTGTTTTTT. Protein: CASSVVGNTGELFF.

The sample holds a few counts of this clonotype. CDR3 coding DNA: TGTGCCAGTAGCGACATCGGGGGTTACAATGAGCAGTTCTTC. Protein product: CASSDIGGYNEQFF. This rearrangement joins TRBV19 to TRBJ2-1; D possibly corresponds to TRBD2 (6 bases). The CDR3 sequence is 14 residues long. In germline, CDR1 is LNHDA, CDR2 SQIVND (reference sequence). V lost 6 bases and J 4 bases, leaving 13 bases between the germline ends. Full variable domain (missing parts from reference TRBV19 and TRBJ2-1): DGGITQSPKYLFRKEGQNVTLSCEQNLNHDAMYWYRQDPGQGLRLIYYSQIVNDFQKGDIAEGYSVSREKKESFPLTVTSAQKNPTAFYLCASSDIGGYNEQFFGPGTRLTVL.

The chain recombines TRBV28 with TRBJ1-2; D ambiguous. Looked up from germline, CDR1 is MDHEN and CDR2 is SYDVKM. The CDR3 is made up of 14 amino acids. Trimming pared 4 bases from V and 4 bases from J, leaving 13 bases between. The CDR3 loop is CASSSILRAYGYTF. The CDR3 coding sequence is TGTGCCAGCAGTTCGATTCTCCGGGCCTATGGCTACACCTTC.

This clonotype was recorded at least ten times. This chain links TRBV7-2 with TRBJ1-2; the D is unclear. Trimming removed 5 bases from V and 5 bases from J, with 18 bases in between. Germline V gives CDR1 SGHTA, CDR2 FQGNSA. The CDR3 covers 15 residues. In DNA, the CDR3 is TGTGCCAGCAGCCCACCGGGAGGTTCTCCTTATGGCTACACCTTC. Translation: CASSPPGGSPYGYTF.

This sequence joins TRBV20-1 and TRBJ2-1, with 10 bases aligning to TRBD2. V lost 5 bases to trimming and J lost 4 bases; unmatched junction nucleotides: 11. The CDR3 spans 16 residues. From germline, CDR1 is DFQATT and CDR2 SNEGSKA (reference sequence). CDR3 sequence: CSAASLSGGQYNEQFF. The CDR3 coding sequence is TGCAGTGCTGCTTCGCTTAGCGGGGGGCAATACAATGAGCAGTTCTTC.

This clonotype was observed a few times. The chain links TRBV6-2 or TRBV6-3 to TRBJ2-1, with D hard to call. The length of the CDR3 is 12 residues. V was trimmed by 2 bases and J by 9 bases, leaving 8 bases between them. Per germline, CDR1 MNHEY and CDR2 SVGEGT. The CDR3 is CASSYPEVEQFF. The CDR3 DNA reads TGTGCCAGCAGTTACCCAGAAGTTGAGCAGTTCTTC.

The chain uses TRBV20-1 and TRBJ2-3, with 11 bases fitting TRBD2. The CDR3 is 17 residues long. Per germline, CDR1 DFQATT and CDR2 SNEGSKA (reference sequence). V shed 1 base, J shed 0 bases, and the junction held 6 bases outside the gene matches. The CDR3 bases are TGCAGTGCTAGAGCTCTGACTAGCGGGACAAGCACAGATACGCAGTATTTT. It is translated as CSARALTSGTSTDTQYF.

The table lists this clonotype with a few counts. The CDR3 region is CASTSRPTGGSEQFF. The CDR3 DNA sequence: TGTGCCAGCACTTCCCGCCCGACAGGGGGTTCTGAGCAGTTCTTC. The chain has TRBV6-5 and TRBJ2-1; 9 nucleotides line up with TRBD1. The germline V gene encodes CDR1 MNHEY and CDR2 SVGAGI. CDR3 length: 15 amino acids. Losses at the gene ends were 7 bases for V and 9 bases for J; bases not matched to a gene: 13.

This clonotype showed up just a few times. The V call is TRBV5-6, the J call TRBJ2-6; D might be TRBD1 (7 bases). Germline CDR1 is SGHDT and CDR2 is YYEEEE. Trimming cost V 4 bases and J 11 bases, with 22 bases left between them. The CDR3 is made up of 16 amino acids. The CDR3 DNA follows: TGTGCCAGCAGCCTGAGAATAGGGGGCGGGGTCGACGTCCTGACTTTC. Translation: CASSLRIGGGVDVLTF.

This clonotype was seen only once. The CDR3 loop reads CASTAQGWETQYF. DNA of the CDR3: TGTGCCAGCACCGCACAGGGGTGGGAGACCCAGTACTTC. The genes are TRBV5-4 and TRBJ2-5, with 7 bases lining up with TRBD1. CDR1 is SGHNT and CDR2 is YYREEE in the germline V gene (reference sequence). CDR3 length: 13 residues. The J segment lost 5 bases and the V segment lost 6 bases, leaving 7 bases of the junction unmatched.

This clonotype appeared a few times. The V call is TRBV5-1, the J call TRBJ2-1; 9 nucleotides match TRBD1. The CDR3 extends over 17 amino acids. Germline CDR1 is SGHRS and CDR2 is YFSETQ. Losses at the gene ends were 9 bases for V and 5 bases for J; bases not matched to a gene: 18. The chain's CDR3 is CAITTLIRQGGNNEQFF. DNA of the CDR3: TGCGCCATCACCACCCTAATAAGACAGGGGGGTAACAATGAGCAGTTCTTC.